This TCR beta chain is drawn from a study of cytomegalovirus exposure and HLA in healthy donors (dated by TCRdb to 2016 to 2017). Some background on the complete study: In an earlier analysis of 587 of the donors, approximately 260 Gb of sequence data and 117 million unique TCR beta sequences from about 190 million T cells were reported. To decide whether each TCR beta V gene segment behaved as functional or pseudogenic, an earlier analysis of 587 of the donors relied on high-throughput TCR beta sequencing. Among the roughly 370 genotyped donors, approximately 81% belonged to the genetic ancestry cluster associated with self-reported Caucasian donors. The aim of the study was to test whether cataloging public T cell receptors could identify signatures of past pathogen exposure. To predict cytomegalovirus infection status, the study combined high-throughput TCR immunosequencing, statistical association of individual TCRs with disease status, and machine learning. HLA typing covered class I and class II loci at four-digit resolution. Four to six DR-DQ haplotypes were handled as single units for association and clustering because linkage in the cohort was strong. Genome-wide SNP genotypes for about 65% of the roughly 700 donors were used in a later genetic analysis, which treated that subset as a discovery cohort. On average, approximately 250,000 unique TCR beta nucleotide sequences were sequenced per donor among 398 genotyped donors of the cohort, with about 17% of those sequences being non-productive. A later analysis re-examined previously published TCR beta repertoires from over 500 donors and added high-resolution HLA genotyping to investigate patterns of TCR occurrence. Along with the approximately 670-subject first cohort, a separate validation cohort of some 130 different subjects was used. Approximately 330 gigabases of sequencing data and approximately 91 million unique TCR sequences made up an early release that covered some 640 HLA-typed donors. The T cell repertoires of around 670 subjects were profiled by immunosequencing and related to cytomegalovirus serostatus. All discovery cohort repertoires had been generated on a single sequencing platform. Rather than drawing on any new phenotypic data, the later analysis identified candidate immune exposures from TCR beta sequences and the way those sequences occurred across donors. Alongside the repertoire data, information on donor age, sex, ethnicity and CMV serostatus was compiled. The number of typed donors differed by locus: about 629-630 for A, B, C, DRB1 and DQB1; 500 to 550 for DQA1; 600 to 610 for DPA1; and some 430 for DPB1. Study-wide conclusions, independent of this receptor: In a later analysis, HLA-associated TCR beta chains were found to be more clonally expanded and to have lower generation probabilities than equally common non-associated chains. Across donors, most TCR sequences were observed very rarely, whereas some public TCRs were present in many individuals. Sequencing depth was assumed to be roughly uniform across donors in the presence/absence analyses, though that assumption may not hold. The authors suggested that the approach could potentially be generalized to other disease states and immunological phenotypes. Only TCR beta chains were sequenced in this cohort, and the absence of alpha or paired-chain data limited detectable features. The classifier was reported to diagnose cytomegalovirus status with high specificity and sensitivity in both the original cohort and the validation cohort. In an earlier analysis of some 540 of the donors, most TCR beta V segments appeared in productive rearrangements about 90% or about 30% of the time, broadly matching IMGT annotations. The study listed 150 to 200 TCR beta chains as associated with cytomegalovirus. A group of highly shared sequence variants was considered likely to be a technical artifact of the sequencing pipeline. Specific HLA alleles were associated with 15,000 to 20,000 TCR beta sequences at a false discovery rate of 0.05 in a later analysis. V-gene and J-gene trimming of TCR beta chains was associated with a missense DCLRE1C variant in a later genetic analysis, and the association was replicated in an independent cohort. Roughly 17 rarely observed V segments, including chromosome 9 orphons, were excluded from the earlier analysis of several hundred of the donors because counts were too low. Some IMGT-functional V segments, including TRBV6-2 and TRBV6-3, could not be told apart with the 87-base-pair reads, so those segments were excluded. Because HLA typing was missing for some donors at each locus, association tests included only the typed subset. Linkage disequilibrium might explain the correlated functional status among segregating V segments, but an unknown experimental factor could not be ruled out. According to a later genetic analysis, donors in an Asian-associated ancestry cluster had fewer N-insertions in productive TCRs than the roughly 670-donor mean. According to a later analysis, most CMV-associated TCR beta chains appeared to be HLA-restricted, and the HLA associations seemed to be driven largely by CMV exposure. Three of the identified cytomegalovirus-associated TCR beta chains were confirmed in vitro to be specific for cytomegalovirus antigens. In a later analysis, the rate of TCR association differed among HLA loci, with DRB1 alleles having the most associated TCRs and HLA-C alleles having the fewest. A later analysis reported that several top co-occurrence clusters appeared linked to parvovirus B19, influenza, CMV and Epstein-Barr virus. A further reported finding was that TCR beta sequences accurately predicted the HLA-A and HLA-B alleles for most subjects in the first cohort. Immune exposure information for the cohort was limited to CMV serostatus. Strong co-occurrence of HLA alleles, especially DR and DQ, made assigning TCR associations to individual alleles difficult.

The cohort comprised some 680 healthy bone marrow donors. Cohort members were all nominally healthy when sampled, although unrecorded immune exposures were likely present. The donor tested CMV seropositive and was one of the 289 seropositive cohort members. Each donor provided a peripheral blood sample, and peripheral blood mononuclear cells were used for TCR beta sequencing. The Qiagen DNeasy Blood Extraction Kit was used to extract genomic DNA from the blood cell samples. The germline V gene specifies MNHEY as CDR1 and SVGAGI as CDR2. Reading from cysteine to phenylalanine, the CDR3 counts 15 amino acids. Only the CDR3 DNA is retained, 45 bases long and in frame from the first base. Compared with germline, V lacks 6 bases and J lacks 3 bases; bases without a gene match: 4. Receptor amplification or capture employed the immunoSEQ multiplex PCR assay. A mixture of 60 forward primers for TCR Vbeta segments and 13 reverse primers for TCR Jbeta segments was used in the multiplex PCR. The CDR3 region of rearranged TCR beta genes was amplified from genomic DNA by a multiplex PCR assay. The amplified TCR beta libraries were sequenced on the Illumina HiSeq System as 87-base-pair reads. The paper's data handling went like this. In a later analysis, approximately 74 million unique TCR beta chains were counted across the roughly 610 repertoires, and around 11 million of these chains were shared by at least two donors. Raw reads were error-corrected and collapsed into unique sequences by a nearest-neighbor algorithm in which closely related sequences were merged to remove PCR and sequencing errors. CDR3 sequences were aligned to IMGT reference sequences to assign V, D and J gene segments. For a sequence to be retained, at least a six-nucleotide match to both a V gene segment and a J gene segment was required. Rearrangements were called productive when the CDR3 lacked stop codons and stayed in frame with V and J; all others were non-productive. CDR3 was defined by IMGT convention, running from the second conserved V-encoded cysteine to the conserved J-encoded phenylalanine. Sequences without an unambiguous match to a single V gene segment were excluded from the earlier analysis of approximately 600 of the donors. In an earlier analysis of more than 500 of the donors, a V segment was called functional when productive rearrangements were above 56.7%, and segregating when the standard deviation between donors exceeded 5%. A statistical classification framework was developed to diagnose cytomegalovirus status using the catalog of TCR beta chain sequences. In a later analysis, TCR nucleotide sequences were compared against IMGT/GENE-DB human TR gene sequences so that V and J genes could be assigned. The TCRdist pipeline was used in a later analysis to assign CDR3 sequences and most-parsimonious VDJ recombination scenarios. In a later analysis, every TCR beta chain was defined by the combination of its CDR3 amino acid sequence and its V-gene family, and reads without a unique V-gene family were dropped. In a later analysis, 500 to 700 highly shared, low-generation-probability nucleotide sequences were removed to address suspected cross-contamination and a sequencing artifact. In a later analysis, a clonal expansion index was calculated for each public chain from normalized within-repertoire ranks of inferred template counts. In a later analysis, generation probabilities were computed using a VDJ recombination model fitted to out-of-frame rearrangements, and the results were checked against IGoR. Hypergeometric tests were used in a later analysis to score TCR-TCR, TCR-HLA and TCR-CMV co-occurrence, with a repertoire-size bias correction applied to the TCR pairs. In a later analysis, false discovery rates were estimated by permuting HLA or CMV assignments 20 times. A later analysis grouped co-occurring TCRs with DBSCAN, adding TCRdist sequence similarity when clustering within HLA-allele-positive subsets. For co-occurrence clustering, repertoires with fewer than 30,000 or more than 120,000 public chains were excluded, along with five repertoires with anomalous nucleotide sharing. TCRdb retrieved this table from immuneACCESS and kept in-frame rearrangements only. Not all clones are present; in checked studies, unresolved V genes account for under half, and no reason is known for the remainder. The DNA was the basis for D and trimming; V, J and clone size are from that table. This sample gives around 94,000 clones in total; around 84% of them show up just once. The ten largest clones represent roughly 4.2% of the sample.

This clone was counted once. There is no known antigen for this receptor. There are no base qualities to consult, and no much larger clone falls within one base. This TCR derives from a woman aged 40 to 50 in good health and CMV-seropositive. The sample consisted of PBMCs. The chain uses TRBV6-5 and TRBJ2-7; 14 middle bases align to TRBD2. Here the CDR3 is given as CASSYGLAGGYEQYF. The sequenced DNA: TGTGCCAGCAGCTACGGACTAGCGGGAGGCTACGAGCAGTACTTC.